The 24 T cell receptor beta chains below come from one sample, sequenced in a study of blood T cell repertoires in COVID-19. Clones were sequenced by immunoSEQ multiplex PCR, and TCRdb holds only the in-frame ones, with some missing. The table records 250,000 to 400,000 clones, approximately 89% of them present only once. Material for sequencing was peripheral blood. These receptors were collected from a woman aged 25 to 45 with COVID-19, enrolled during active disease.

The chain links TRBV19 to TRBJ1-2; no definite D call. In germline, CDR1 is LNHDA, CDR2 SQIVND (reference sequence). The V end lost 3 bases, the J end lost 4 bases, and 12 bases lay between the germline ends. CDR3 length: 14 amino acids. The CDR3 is CASSINAGLYGYTF. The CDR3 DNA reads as TGTGCCAGTAGTATTAACGCCGGACTCTATGGCTACACCTTC. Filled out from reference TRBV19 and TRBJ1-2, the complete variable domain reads DGGITQSPKYLFRKEGQNVTLSCEQNLNHDAMYWYRQDPGQGLRLIYYSQIVNDFQKGDIAEGYSVSREKKESFPLTVTSAQKNPTAFYLCASSINAGLYGYTFGSGTRLTVV.

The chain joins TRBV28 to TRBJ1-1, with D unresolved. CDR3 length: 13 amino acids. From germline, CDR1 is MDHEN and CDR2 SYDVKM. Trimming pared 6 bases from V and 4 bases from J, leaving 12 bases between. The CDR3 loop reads CASRPLGRTEAFF. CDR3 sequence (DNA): TGTGCCAGCAGGCCTCTTGGGCGCACTGAAGCTTTCTTT.

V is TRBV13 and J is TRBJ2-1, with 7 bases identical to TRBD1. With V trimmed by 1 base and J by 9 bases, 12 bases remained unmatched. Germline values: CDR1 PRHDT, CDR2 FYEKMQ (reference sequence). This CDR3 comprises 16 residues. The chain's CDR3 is CASSLEETGSSIEQFF. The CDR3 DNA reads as TGTGCCAGCAGCTTAGAGGAGACAGGGAGCAGCATTGAGCAGTTCTTC. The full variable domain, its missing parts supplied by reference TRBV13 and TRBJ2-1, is AAGVIQSPRHLIKEKRETATLKCYPIPRHDTVYWYQQGPGQDPQFLISFYEKMQSDKGSIPDRFSAQQFSDYHSELNMSSLELGDSALYFCASSLEETGSSIEQFFGPGTRLTVL.

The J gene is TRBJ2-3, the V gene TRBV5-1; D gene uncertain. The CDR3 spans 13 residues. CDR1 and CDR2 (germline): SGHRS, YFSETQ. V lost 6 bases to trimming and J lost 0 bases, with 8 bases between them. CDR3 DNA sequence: TGCGCCAGCAACCCGGGTAGCACAGATACGCAGTATTTT. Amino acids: CASNPGSTDTQYF.

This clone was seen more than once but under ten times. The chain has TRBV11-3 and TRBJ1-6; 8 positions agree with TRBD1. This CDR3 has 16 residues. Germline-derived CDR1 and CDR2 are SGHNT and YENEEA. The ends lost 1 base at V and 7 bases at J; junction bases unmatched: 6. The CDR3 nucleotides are TGTGCCAGCAGCTTAGGGGGACAGGTTCGGAATTCACCCCTCCACTTT. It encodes CASSLGGQVRNSPLHF.

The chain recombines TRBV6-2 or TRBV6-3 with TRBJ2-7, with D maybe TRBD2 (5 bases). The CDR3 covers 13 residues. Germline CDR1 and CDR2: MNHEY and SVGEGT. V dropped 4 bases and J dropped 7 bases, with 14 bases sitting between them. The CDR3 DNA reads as TGTGCCAGCAGTTCAAGGACTTTTGGGGAGCAGTACGTC. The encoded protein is CASSSRTFGEQYV.

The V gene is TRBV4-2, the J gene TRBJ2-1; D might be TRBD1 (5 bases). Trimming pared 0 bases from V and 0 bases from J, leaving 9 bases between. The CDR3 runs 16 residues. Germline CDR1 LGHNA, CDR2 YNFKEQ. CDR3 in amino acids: CASSQEGLLSYNEQFF. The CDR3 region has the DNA TGTGCCAGCAGCCAAGAGGGGCTACTCTCCTACAATGAGCAGTTCTTC.

In DNA form, the CDR3 reads TGCGCCAGCAGCTCGGGACAGATGAACACTGAAGCTTTCTTT. Translating gives CASSSGQMNTEAFF. The chain uses TRBV5-1 and TRBJ1-1; TRBD1 aligns across 7 bases. The CDR3 has 14 amino acids. CDR1 is SGHRS, CDR2 YFSETQ, per germline. Trimming took 3 bases from V and 0 from J; bases not matched to a gene: 2.

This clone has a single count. The CDR3 loop reads CASSQAVNQPQHF. In nucleotides, the CDR3 is TGCGCCAGCAGCCAAGCGGTTAATCAGCCCCAGCATTTT. J is TRBJ1-5 and V is TRBV4-1; D call uncertain. The CDR3 totals 13 residues. Trimming stripped 1 base from V and 4 bases from J, with 5 bases between. CDR1 and CDR2 from the germline V gene are MGHRA and YSYEKL.

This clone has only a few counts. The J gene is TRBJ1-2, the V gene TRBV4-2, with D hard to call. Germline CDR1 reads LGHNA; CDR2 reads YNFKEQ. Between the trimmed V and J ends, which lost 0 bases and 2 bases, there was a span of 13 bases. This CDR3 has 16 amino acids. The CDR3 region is CASSQDNRRANYGYTF. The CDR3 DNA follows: TGTGCCAGCAGCCAAGACAATCGGAGGGCCAACTATGGCTACACCTTC.

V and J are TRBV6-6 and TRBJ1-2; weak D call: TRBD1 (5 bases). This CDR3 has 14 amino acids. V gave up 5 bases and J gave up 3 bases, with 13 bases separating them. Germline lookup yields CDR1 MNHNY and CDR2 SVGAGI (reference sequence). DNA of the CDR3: TGTGCCAGCAGTCCGTTGTCAGGGTACTATGGCTACACCTTC. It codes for CASSPLSGYYGYTF.

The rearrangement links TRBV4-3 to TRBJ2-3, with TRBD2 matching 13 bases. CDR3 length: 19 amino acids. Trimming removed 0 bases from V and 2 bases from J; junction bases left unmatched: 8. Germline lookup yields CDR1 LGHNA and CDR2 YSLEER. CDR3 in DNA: TGCGCCAGCAGCCAAGATCTCCCGGGGACTAGCGGGATCACAGATACGCAGTATTTT. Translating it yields CASSQDLPGTSGITDTQYF.

For the CDR3, the DNA is TGTGCCAGAAGCTCCCCCCAGGGGTCCCTTATCTCTCACTTTTATGGCTACACCTTC. Translating it yields CARSSPQGSLISHFYGYTF. This chain uses TRBV5-3 with TRBJ1-2; perhaps TRBD1 as D (6 bases). TRBV5-3 is marked as an open reading frame, function uncertain. Between the trimmed V and J ends, which lost 3 bases and 5 bases, there was a span of 29 bases. The CDR3 sequence is 19 residues long.

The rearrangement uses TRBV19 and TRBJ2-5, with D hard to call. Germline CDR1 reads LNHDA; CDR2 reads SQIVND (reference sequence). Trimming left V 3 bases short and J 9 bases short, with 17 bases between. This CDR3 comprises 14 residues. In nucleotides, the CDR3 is TGTGCCAGTAGTATTTCCCGACAAATACATGCCCAGTACTTC. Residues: CASSISRQIHAQYF.

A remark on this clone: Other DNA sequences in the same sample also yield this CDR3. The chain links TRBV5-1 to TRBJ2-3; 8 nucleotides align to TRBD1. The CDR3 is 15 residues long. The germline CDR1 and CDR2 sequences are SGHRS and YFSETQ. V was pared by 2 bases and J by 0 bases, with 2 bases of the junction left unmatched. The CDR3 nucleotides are TGCGCCAGCAGCTTAGGACAGGGAAGCACAGATACGCAGTATTTT. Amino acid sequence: CASSLGQGSTDTQYF.

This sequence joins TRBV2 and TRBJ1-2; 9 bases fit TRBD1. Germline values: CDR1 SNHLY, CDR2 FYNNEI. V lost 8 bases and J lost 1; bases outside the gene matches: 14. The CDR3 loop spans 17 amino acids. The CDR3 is CASERGQGKIVNYGYTF. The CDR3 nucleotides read TGTGCCAGCGAAAGGGGACAGGGAAAAATTGTTAACTATGGCTACACCTTC.

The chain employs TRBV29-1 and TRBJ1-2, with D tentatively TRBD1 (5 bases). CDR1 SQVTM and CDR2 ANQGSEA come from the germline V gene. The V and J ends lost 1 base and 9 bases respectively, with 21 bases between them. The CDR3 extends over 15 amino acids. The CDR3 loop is CSVEGQIPVGSSYTF. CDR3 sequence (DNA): TGCAGCGTTGAAGGACAGATTCCTGTGGGTTCGAGCTACACCTTC.

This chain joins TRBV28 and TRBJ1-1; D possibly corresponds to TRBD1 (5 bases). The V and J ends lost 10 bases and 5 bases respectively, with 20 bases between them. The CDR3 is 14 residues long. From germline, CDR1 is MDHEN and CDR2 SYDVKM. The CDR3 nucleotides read TGTGCCACCCGCCCTCCCGCAGGGCTGACTGAAGCTTTCTTT. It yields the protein CATRPPAGLTEAFF.

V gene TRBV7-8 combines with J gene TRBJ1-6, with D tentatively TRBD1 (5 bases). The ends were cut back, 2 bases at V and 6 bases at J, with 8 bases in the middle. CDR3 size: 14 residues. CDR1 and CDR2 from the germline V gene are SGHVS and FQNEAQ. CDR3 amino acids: CASSLMGPNSPLHF. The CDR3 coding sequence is TGTGCCAGCAGCTTAATGGGGCCTAATTCACCCCTCCACTTT.

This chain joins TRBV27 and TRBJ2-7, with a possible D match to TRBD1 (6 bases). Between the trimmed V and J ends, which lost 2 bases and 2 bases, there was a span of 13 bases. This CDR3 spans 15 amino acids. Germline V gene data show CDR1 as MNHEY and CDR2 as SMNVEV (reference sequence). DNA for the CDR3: TGTGCCAGCAGTTTAGAAGGGGGTATGGCCTACGAGCAGTACTTC. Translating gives CASSLEGGMAYEQYF.

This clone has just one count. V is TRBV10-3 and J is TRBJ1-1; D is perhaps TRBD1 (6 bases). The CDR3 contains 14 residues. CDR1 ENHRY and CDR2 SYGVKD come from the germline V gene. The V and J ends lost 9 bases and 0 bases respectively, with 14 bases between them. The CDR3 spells CAMRSDSLNTEAFF. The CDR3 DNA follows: TGTGCCATGAGATCGGACAGTTTGAACACTGAAGCTTTCTTT.

DNA of the CDR3: TGTGCCAGCAGTGAACAGCCGGGACTAGCGACCGGGGAGCTGTTTTTT. This gives the protein CASSEQPGLATGELFF. V usage is TRBV6-1 and J usage is TRBJ2-2; TRBD2 matches 10 bases. The germline V gene encodes CDR1 MNHNS and CDR2 SASEGT. The CDR3 has 16 amino acids. After removal of 2 bases from V and 5 bases from J, the junction contained 5 bases not matched to a gene.

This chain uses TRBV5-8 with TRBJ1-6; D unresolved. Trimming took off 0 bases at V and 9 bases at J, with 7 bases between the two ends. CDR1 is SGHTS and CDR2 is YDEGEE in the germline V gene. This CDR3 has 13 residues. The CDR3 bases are TGTGCCAGCAGCTTGGCCCGGAGTTCACCCCTCCACTTT. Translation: CASSLARSSPLHF.

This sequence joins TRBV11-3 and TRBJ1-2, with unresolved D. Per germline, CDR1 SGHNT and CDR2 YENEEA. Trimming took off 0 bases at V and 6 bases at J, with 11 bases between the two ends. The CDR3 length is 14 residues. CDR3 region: CASSLDSGLDGYTF. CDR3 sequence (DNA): TGTGCCAGCAGCTTAGATTCGGGGTTGGATGGCTACACCTTC.